This note documents a single T cell receptor (beta chain) sequence. Repertoires were generated with immunoSEQ multiplex PCR, while TCRdb's copy carries only in-frame clones and drops some. The sample consists of around 2.5 million clones, under 95% of them appearing once. The data belong to a study of shared clonotypes between healthy human individuals. Germline V lookup: CDR1 MDHEN, CDR2 SYDVKM. V lost 6 bases and J 5 bases, leaving 16 bases between the germline ends. The CDR3 totals 14 residues. The sequenced material came from naive CD4+ T cells from PBMCs. Subset: CD45RA+ positively selected. This chain joins TRBV28 and TRBJ1-2; maybe TRBD1 (6 bases). This clonotype was obtained from a man younger than 35 in good health. Some clones in this sample may be carry-over from other donors' samples. As DNA, the CDR3 is TGTGCCAGCAGCACCAGGTGGGGGGCTTATGGCTACACCTTC. It translates to CASSTRWGAYGYTF.